These 20 T cell receptor beta chains originate from one sample sequenced in a study of blood T cell repertoires in COVID-19 (dated by TCRdb to the early 2020s). Libraries were prepared through the immunoSEQ multiplex PCR assay. This immuneACCESS table, as held by TCRdb, lists in-frame sequences with V and J called but not all clones. Of the missing ones, under half trace to an unresolved V gene in checked studies; the others have no known cause. In this sample the table shows some 160,000 clones, around 85% of which occur a single time. Jointly, the top ten make up 6.2% of the sample. The specimen was PBMCs or T cells enriched from blood (not recorded which). The receptors stem from a woman aged 40 to 50 who had recovered from COVID-19.

The rearrangement uses TRBV9 and TRBJ2-1; maybe TRBD1 (5 bases). Between the trimmed V and J ends, which lost 0 bases and 0 bases, there was a span of 16 bases. The CDR3 contains 18 residues. Looked up from germline, CDR1 is SGDLS and CDR2 is YYNGEE. For the CDR3, the DNA is TGTGCCAGCAGCGTAGCGGTAGGGGCCCAGAGCTCCTACAATGAGCAGTTCTTC. Its protein is CASSVAVGAQSSYNEQFF. The entire variable domain, with the rest obtained from reference TRBV9 and TRBJ2-1, is as follows: DSGVTQTPKHLITATGQRVTLRCSPRSGDLSVYWYQQSLDQGLQFLIQYYNGEERAKGNILERFSAQQFPDLHSELNLSSLELGDSALYFCASSVAVGAQSSYNEQFFGPGTRLTVL.

The chain links TRBV6-5 to TRBJ1-1, with D hard to call. The CDR3 has 13 amino acids. CDR1 and CDR2 from the germline V gene are MNHEY and SVGAGI. The germline V and J ends were trimmed by 2 bases and 4 bases, with 8 bases remaining between them. The CDR3 DNA sequence: TGTGCCAGCAGTTACCGGGGAGGCACTGAAGCTTTCTTT. Translated: CASSYRGGTEAFF.

The chain couples TRBV6-5 to TRBJ1-2, with TRBD1 matching 7 bases. Germline CDR1 MNHEY, CDR2 SVGAGI. The CDR3 is 13 amino acids. The trim removed 5 bases at V and 7 bases at J, leaving 7 bases unmatched. CDR3 bases: TGTGCCAGCAGTACAGGGGCTAATGGTGGCTACACCTTC. This encodes CASSTGANGGYTF.

The chain is built from TRBV11-2 and TRBJ1-4; 7 bases align to TRBD1. This CDR3 region has 17 residues. CDR1 is SGHAT, CDR2 FQNNGV, per germline. V trimming: 8 bases; J trimming: 6 bases; junction bases outside the gene matches: 18. CDR3 sequence reads: CASRPGTAFYEDEKLFF. In DNA, the CDR3 is TGTGCCAGCCGCCCCGGGACAGCGTTTTATGAAGATGAAAAACTGTTTTTT.

This clone was seen once. The chain couples TRBV6-5 to TRBJ2-1; 12 positions agree with TRBD2. The ends lost 6 bases at V and 4 bases at J; junction bases unmatched: 4. Germline CDR1 reads MNHEY; CDR2 reads SVGAGI. This CDR3 has 15 amino acids. The CDR3 bases are TGTGCCAGCAGCCCCACTAGCGGGAGGTACAATGAGCAGTTCTTC. Its protein is CASSPTSGRYNEQFF.

In its sample, this clone was seen once. The chain has TRBV4-1 and TRBJ2-1; 9 nucleotides line up with TRBD2. Trimming cost V 0 bases and J 9 bases; bases outside gene matches: 6. The CDR3 is 15 amino acids. Germline V gives CDR1 MGHRA, CDR2 YSYEKL. CDR3 DNA sequence: TGCGCCAGCAGCCAAGAAGTGCGGGAGGGGGGTGAGCAGTTCTTC. Its protein is CASSQEVREGGEQFF.

The chain joins TRBV5-4 to TRBJ1-4; 7 bases fit TRBD1. The CDR3 consists of 15 residues. From germline, CDR1 is SGHNT and CDR2 YYREEE (reference sequence). Trimming at V came to 4 bases and at J to 0 bases, leaving 3 bases not matched to a gene. This CDR3 reads CASSRDSATNEKLFF. CDR3 DNA sequence: TGTGCCAGCAGCAGGGACAGTGCAACTAATGAAAAACTGTTTTTT. The entire variable domain, with the rest obtained from reference TRBV5-4 and TRBJ1-4, is as follows: ETGVTQSPTHLIKTRGQQVTLRCSSQSGHNTVSWYQQALGQGPQFIFQYYREEENGRGNFPPRFSGLQFPNYSSELNVNALELDDSALYLCASSRDSATNEKLFFGSGTQLSVL.

The V gene is TRBV30, the J gene TRBJ1-1; 10 nucleotides line up with TRBD1. J gave up 6 bases and V 1 base, and 2 bases lay outside the gene matches. CDR1 is GTSNPN and CDR2 is SVGIG in the germline V gene (reference sequence). This CDR3 is built from 13 residues. The CDR3 protein is CAWSAGTGAEAFF. In DNA form, the CDR3 reads TGTGCCTGGAGTGCCGGGACAGGGGCTGAAGCTTTCTTT.

The genes are TRBV10-3 and TRBJ2-7, with TRBD1 matching over 7 bases. The V gene's germline CDR1 is ENHRY and CDR2 SYGVKD. J was trimmed by 3 bases and V by 4 bases; bases with no gene match: 6. This CDR3 has 14 amino acids. The CDR3 DNA reads TGTGCCATCAGTGGGACAGGATCAATCTACGAGCAGTACTTC. Translated: CAISGTGSIYEQYF.

This sequence joins TRBV5-1 and TRBJ1-1; TRBD1 is a possible D gene (6 bases). V shed 2 bases and J shed 1 base, with 9 bases lying between them. The CDR3 has 14 residues. Germline lookup yields CDR1 SGHRS and CDR2 YFSETQ. The CDR3 DNA follows: TGCGCCAGCAGCTTAGGACAGAAGAACACTGAAGCTTTCTTT. This sequence encodes CASSLGQKNTEAFF.

This rearrangement joins TRBV3-1 (or the pseudogene TRBV3-2) to TRBJ1-2; the match to TRBD1 covers 7 bases. Unmatched junction bases numbered 3, after V lost 1 base and J lost 7 bases. From germline, CDR1 is LGHDT and CDR2 YNNKEL (reference sequence). This CDR3 has 13 amino acids. CDR3 in amino acids: CASSQVTGAGYTF. CDR3 nucleotides: TGTGCCAGCAGCCAAGTCACAGGGGCTGGCTACACCTTC.

This clone has a single count. The chain is built from TRBV28 and TRBJ2-3; TRBD1 matches at 7 bases. The ends lost 6 bases at V and 6 bases at J; junction bases unmatched: 6. Germline-derived CDR1 and CDR2 are MDHEN and SYDVKM. The length of the CDR3 is 13 residues. CDR3 nucleotide sequence: TGTGCCAGCAGCCTCTCCAGGGGGGATACGCAGTATTTT. Translating it yields CASSLSRGDTQYF.

The V call is TRBV24-1, the J call TRBJ2-7, with a weak D call TRBD2 (5 bases). Trimming cost V 1 base and J 4 bases, with 13 bases left between them. Germline V gives CDR1 KGHDR, CDR2 SFDVKD. The CDR3 is made up of 15 amino acids. CDR3 sequence (DNA): TGTGCCACCAGTGATTTAAGGGAGACGGTGTACGAGCAGTACTTC. The encoded protein is CATSDLRETVYEQYF.

The chain is built from TRBV19 and TRBJ1-3; perhaps TRBD1 as D (6 bases). Germline V gene lookup returns CDR1 LNHDA and CDR2 SQIVND (reference sequence). Between the trimmed V and J ends, which lost 4 bases and 3 bases, there was a span of 13 bases. The CDR3 has 15 residues. The CDR3 DNA follows: TGTGCCAGTAGTACTACAGGGACCCTTGGAAACACCATATATTTT. As protein: CASSTTGTLGNTIYF.

The V gene is TRBV12-3 or TRBV12-4, the J gene TRBJ1-1; D ambiguous. There are 13 residues in the CDR3. V lost 2 bases, J lost 11 bases, and 15 bases lay in between. In DNA, the CDR3 is TGTGCCAGCAGTTTAAGGGAAAGCCGGAGGGCTTTCTTT. Translated, it gives CASSLRESRRAFF.

This chain joins TRBV27 and TRBJ1-2; possibly TRBD1 for D (5 bases). The CDR3 is 13 residues long. V lost 7 bases to trimming and J lost 5 bases, with 14 bases between them. Per germline, CDR1 MNHEY and CDR2 SMNVEV (reference sequence). CDR3 protein: CASMQGAGYGYTF. The CDR3 DNA follows: TGTGCCAGCATGCAGGGCGCGGGATATGGCTACACCTTC.

This CDR3 is CASSHLTQGEKLFF. CDR3 nucleotides: TGTGCCAGCAGCCATCTCACTCAGGGTGAAAAACTGTTTTTT. V is TRBV4-2 and J is TRBJ1-4, with D maybe TRBD1 (5 bases). The germline V gene has CDR1 LGHNA and CDR2 YNFKEQ. Between the trimmed V and J ends, which lost 3 bases and 7 bases, there was a span of 12 bases. This CDR3 is 14 amino acids long.

This clone was seen once. This chain connects TRBV19 to TRBJ1-1, with TRBD1 as a possible D gene (6 bases). The CDR3 is 14 residues long. CDR1 is LNHDA, CDR2 SQIVND, per germline (reference sequence). Trimming removed 1 base from V and 3 bases from J, with 9 bases in between. The CDR3 region is CASSIVGAHTEAFF. In DNA form, the CDR3 reads TGTGCCAGTAGTATAGTGGGGGCACACACTGAAGCTTTCTTT. The full variable domain, in which reference TRBV19 and TRBJ1-1 provide the parts outside the CDR3, is DGGITQSPKYLFRKEGQNVTLSCEQNLNHDAMYWYRQDPGQGLRLIYYSQIVNDFQKGDIAEGYSVSREKKESFPLTVTSAQKNPTAFYLCASSIVGAHTEAFFGQGTRLTVV.

The rearrangement links TRBV19 to TRBJ2-7; D is unclear. Germline V gene lookup returns CDR1 LNHDA and CDR2 SQIVND (reference sequence). V lost 3 bases and J 0 bases, leaving 12 bases between the germline ends. The CDR3 spans 15 residues. This CDR3 is CASSISWRSSYEQYF. The CDR3 nucleotides are TGTGCCAGTAGTATCTCCTGGCGGAGCTCCTACGAGCAGTACTTC.

The V gene is TRBV6-1, the J gene TRBJ2-1, with a tentative D call TRBD2 (5 bases). Germline assignment: CDR1 MNHNS and CDR2 SASEGT. CDR3 length: 16 amino acids. Trimming pared 4 bases from V and 3 bases from J, leaving 16 bases between. The CDR3 sequence is CASSVPGGPLYNEQFF. CDR3 bases: TGTGCCAGCAGTGTTCCCGGAGGCCCCCTCTACAATGAGCAGTTCTTC.